A selection of T cell receptor beta chains follows, all from one sample in a study of CD8 T cells in Susac syndrome. In TCRdb, the immunoSEQ multiplex PCR reads were re-called with MiXCR into one record per CDR3 protein. The sample has about 280,000 distinct CDR3 sequences; 70% to 90% are singletons. The sample comprised CD8+ T cells from PBMCs. All receptors come from a human donor with multiple sclerosis. The CDR3 runs from the conserved cysteine through the conserved F or W. The D gene is left open where the match is weak. Some rows mark clone size as missing; the rest say once, few, many or name a class of expanded clone.

D	size	V	J	DNA	CDR3
TRBD2	.	TRBV20-1	TRBJ2-1	TGCAGTGCCTCGTTATGGCGGGAGAGCCACAATGAGCAGTTCTTC	CSASLWRESHNEQFF
.	once	TRBV6-1	TRBJ2-3	TGTGCCAGCAGTCCAGGGGCCCTCAGGGAGACAGATACGCAGTATTTT	CASSPGALRETDTQYF
.	.	TRBV30	TRBJ2-5	TGTGCCTGGAGAGAGCCCGACCAGAGGTGGGAGACCCAGTACTTC	CAWREPDQRWETQYF
.	.	TRBV12-3/TRBV12-4	TRBJ2-2	TGTGCCAGCAGTAGGCAGGACACCGGGGAGCTGTTTTTT	CASSRQDTGELFF
.	.	TRBV27	TRBJ2-2	TGTGCCAGCAGTGGCGGTTTTTTGGCCGGGGAGCTGTTTTTT	CASSGGFLAGELFF
TRBD2	.	TRBV24-1	TRBJ2-2	TGTGCCACCAGTGACGGGGGGGCATCCGGGGAGCTGTTTTTT	CATSDGGASGELFF
TRBD1	.	TRBV9	TRBJ2-7	TGTGCCAGCAGCGCGGGACAGAGCTCCTACGAGCAGTACTTC	CASSAGQSSYEQYF
TRBD1	few	TRBV28	TRBJ1-2	TGTGCCAGCAGTCCCGACAGGGCCCTGGGCTACACCTTC	CASSPDRALGYTF
.	.	TRBV5-5	TRBJ2-2	TGTGCCAGCAGCCGTCCTGGGCGGGATCGGTCCGGGGAGCTGTTTTTT	CASSRPGRDRSGELFF
.	.	TRBV11-2	TRBJ1-1	TGTGCCAGCAGCTTAGGGGGGGTAGCCACTGAAGCTTTCTTT	CASSLGGVATEAFF
.	.	TRBV27	TRBJ1-2	TGTGCCAGCAGTTTTTCGGGACACAAAGGCTACACCTTC	CASSFSGHKGYTF
.	.	TRBV4-1	TRBJ1-6	TGCGCCAGCAGCCAAGAAAGGACCGGCGGCTCACCCCTCCACTTT	CASSQERTGGSPLHF
TRBD2	.	TRBV20-1	TRBJ2-1	TGCAGTGCTGGTACCGGGACTAGTGCTTCTGAGCAGTTCTTC	CSAGTGTSASEQFF
TRBD1	few	TRBV30	TRBJ1-2	TGTGCCTCCCCGGACAGGGGAGGTTACACCTTC	CASPDRGGYTF
TRBD2	.	TRBV28	TRBJ2-7	TGTGCCAGCAGTGACATCGGAGCGGGAGGGTACGAGCAGTACTTC	CASSDIGAGGYEQYF
.	.	TRBV27	TRBJ1-5	TGTGCCAGCAGTTCATCCGGGGTGGATCGGCCCCAGCATTTT	CASSSSGVDRPQHF
.	.	TRBV6-5	TRBJ2-7	TGTGCCAGCAGTTACTCGGGTTCCTTAGACCCATACTCCTACGAGCAGTACTTC	CASSYSGSLDPYSYEQYF
.	.	TRBV11-1	TRBJ2-6	TGTGCCAGCAAGGGCAGAAGCTCTGGGGCCAACGTCCTGACTTTC	CASKGRSSGANVLTF
.	.	TRBV24-1	TRBJ2-3	TGTGCCACCAGTGATGCGGGTACGCAGTATTTT	CATSDAGTQYF
.	.	TRBV5-1	TRBJ2-4	TGCGCCAGCAGCTCCAAACAGGGCCCGAACATTCAGTACTTC	CASSSKQGPNIQYF
.	.	TRBV6-5	TRBJ2-1	TGTGCCAGCAGTTACGCCGGGTATTCCTACAATGAGCAGTTCTTC	CASSYAGYSYNEQFF
TRBD1	once	TRBV5-6	TRBJ2-2	TGTGCCAGCAGCACAACACGACAGGGCCAGAACACCGGGGAGCTGTTTTTT	CASSTTRQGQNTGELFF
.	.	TRBV15	TRBJ1-6	TGTGCCACCAGTCGTGTCGAGGACAGCAATTCACCCCTCCACTTT	CATSRVEDSNSPLHF
.	.	TRBV2	TRBJ1-1	TGTGCCAAGCAAGACAGAACGAACACTGAAGCTTTCTTT	CAKQDRTNTEAFF
.	.	TRBV9	TRBJ2-1	TGTGCCAGCAGCGTAGCTCGAGGCAGGATTGAGCAGTTCTTC	CASSVARGRIEQFF
TRBD1	.	TRBV28	TRBJ1-2	TGTGCCAGCAGGGCCACTGGACAGGCGTATGGCTACACCTTC	CASRATGQAYGYTF
.	.	TRBV2	TRBJ2-7	TGTGCCAGCGGACCCGGGACCCACTCCTACGAGCAGTACTTC	CASGPGTHSYEQYF
.	once	TRBV6-6	TRBJ1-1	TGTGCCAGCAGTTACCCCGAGGGGAACACTGAAGCTTTCTTT	CASSYPEGNTEAFF
TRBD2	.	TRBV4-1	TRBJ2-1	TGCGCCAGCAGCCAAAGGACTAGAGCGAATGAGCAGTTCTTC	CASSQRTRANEQFF
TRBD2	.	TRBV5-4	TRBJ2-7	TGTGCCAGCAGCCAGACTAGCGGGAGAGACGAGCAGTACTTC	CASSQTSGRDEQYF
.	.	TRBV19	TRBJ1-1	TGTGCCAGTAGTTTGATTATAGGCGGGACAGCTTTCTTT	CASSLIIGGTAFF
TRBD2	.	TRBV11-2	TRBJ2-1	TGTGCCAGCAGCCTACACTTATCGCGGGAGCTTATATTGAATGAGCAGTTCTTC	CASSLHLSRELILNEQFF
TRBD1	.	TRBV20-1	TRBJ2-7	TGCAGTGCTAGGGACCGGGACAGTGCCTACGAGCAGTACTTC	CSARDRDSAYEQYF
.	once	TRBV18	TRBJ1-2	TGTGCCAGCTCAATGCGGGCCTGGGACGGCGGCTACACCTTC	CASSMRAWDGGYTF
.	.	TRBV10-2	TRBJ1-5	TGCGCCAGCAGTGCCAACCACCCGGGACGTTATAGCAATCAGCCCCAGCATTTT	CASSANHPGRYSNQPQHF
.	.	TRBV7-9	TRBJ2-7	TGTGCCAGCAGCCTAGGGCCCAGGGGTCGCTACGAGCAGTACTTC	CASSLGPRGRYEQYF
.	.	TRBV25-1	TRBJ1-2	TGTGCCAGCAGTCATCACGGCTACACCTTC	CASSHHGYTF
.	.	TRBV10-3	TRBJ2-3	TGTGCCATCAGTGGACTAGAGGCGGGTGAAGATACGCAGTATTTT	CAISGLEAGEDTQYF
TRBD2	.	TRBV27	TRBJ2-1	TGTGCCAGCACCGGGCCGGGACTAGCGTACAATGAGCAGTTCTTC	CASTGPGLAYNEQFF
TRBD2	.	TRBV27	TRBJ2-5	TGTGCCAGCAGTTTATCCTGGGGACTAAGAGAGACCCAGTACTTC	CASSLSWGLRETQYF
.	once	TRBV10-3	TRBJ1-1	TGTGCCACCATACAGGGAGAGAACACTGAAGCTTTCTTT	CATIQGENTEAFF
TRBD2	once	TRBV4-1	TRBJ2-7	TGCGCCAGCAGCCAAGAACCCCCTAGCGGGGAGGACTACGAGCAGTACTTC	CASSQEPPSGEDYEQYF